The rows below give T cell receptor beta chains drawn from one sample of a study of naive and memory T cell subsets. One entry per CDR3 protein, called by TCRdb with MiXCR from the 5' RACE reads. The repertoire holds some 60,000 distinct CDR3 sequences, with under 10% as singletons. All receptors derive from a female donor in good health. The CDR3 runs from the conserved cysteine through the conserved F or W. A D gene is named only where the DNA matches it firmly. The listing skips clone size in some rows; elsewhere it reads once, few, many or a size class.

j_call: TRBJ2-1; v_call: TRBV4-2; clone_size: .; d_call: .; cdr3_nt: TGTGCCAGCAGCCAAGAGGCCTGGGGCTCCTACAATGAGCAGTTCTTC; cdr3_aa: CASSQEAWGSYNEQFF
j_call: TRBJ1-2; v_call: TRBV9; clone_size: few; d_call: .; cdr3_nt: TGTGCCAGCAGCGAGACCTCCGGACGTTCCTCCTACACCTTC; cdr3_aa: CASSETSGRSSYTF
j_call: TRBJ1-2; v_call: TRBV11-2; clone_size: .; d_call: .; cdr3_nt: TGTGCCAGCACCTTAGGCCCGGCACATAACTATGGCTACACCTTC; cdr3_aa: CASTLGPAHNYGYTF
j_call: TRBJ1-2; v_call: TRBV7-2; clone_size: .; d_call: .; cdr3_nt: TGTGCCAGCACCCGAACTAGAAGCCCCGGCTACACCTTC; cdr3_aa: CASTRTRSPGYTF
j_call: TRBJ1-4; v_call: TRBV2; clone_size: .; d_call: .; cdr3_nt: TGTGCCAGCAGTGGCGTAGGGCGGACTAATGAAAAACTGTTTTTT; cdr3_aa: CASSGVGRTNEKLFF
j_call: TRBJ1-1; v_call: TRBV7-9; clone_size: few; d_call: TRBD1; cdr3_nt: TGTGCCAGCAGTCCACCGGGACAGGGGGCTGGAACTGAAGCTTTCTTT; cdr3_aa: CASSPPGQGAGTEAFF
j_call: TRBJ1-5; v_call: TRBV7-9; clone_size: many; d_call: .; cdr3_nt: TGTGCCAGCAGCTTAGGAGGTCTGCCCCAGCATTTT; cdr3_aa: CASSLGGLPQHF
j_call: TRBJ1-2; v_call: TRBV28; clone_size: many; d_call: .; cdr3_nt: TGTGCCAGCAGCCGGGTCGGGGGAGGCTATGGCTACACCTTC; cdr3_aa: CASSRVGGGYGYTF
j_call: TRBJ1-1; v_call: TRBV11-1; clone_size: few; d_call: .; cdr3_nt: TGTGCCAGCAGCTTTCAGAGGGAGTCTGAAGCTTTCTTT; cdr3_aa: CASSFQRESEAFF
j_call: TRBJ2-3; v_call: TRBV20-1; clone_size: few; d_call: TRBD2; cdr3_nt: TGCAGTGCTCCAAGCGGGGGGGCCGGAACAGATACGCAGTATTTT; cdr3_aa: CSAPSGGAGTDTQYF
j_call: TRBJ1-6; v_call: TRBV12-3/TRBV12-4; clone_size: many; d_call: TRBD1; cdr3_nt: TGTGCCAGCAGCAGTCTGGGACAGGGTTATTCACCCCTCCACTTT; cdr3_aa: CASSSLGQGYSPLHF
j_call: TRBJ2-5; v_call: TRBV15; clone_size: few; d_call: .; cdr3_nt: TGTGCCACCAGCAGAGATCGAGGGGAGACCCAGTACTTC; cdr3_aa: CATSRDRGETQYF
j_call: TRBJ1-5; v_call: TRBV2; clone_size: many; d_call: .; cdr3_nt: TGTGCCAGCAGTGAAAGCAATCAGCCCCAGCATTTT; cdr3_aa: CASSESNQPQHF